The source of this T cell receptor beta chain is a study of shared clonotypes between healthy human individuals. Some clones are missing from TCRdb's copy, which holds only in-frame ones; the method was immunoSEQ multiplex PCR. The table shows 450,000 to 600,000 clones, with approximately 79% occurring only once. This TCR was sampled from a woman between 40 and 55 years old in good health. Some clones in this sample may be carry-over from other donors' samples. The sample was PBMCs.

CDR3 region: CASSAVYNEQFF. CDR3 in DNA: TGCGCCAGCAGTGCTGTGTACAATGAGCAGTTCTTC. V usage is TRBV10-1 and J usage is TRBJ2-1; D gene uncertain. The V gene lost 4 bases and the J gene lost 4 bases, with 5 bases spanning the gap. The germline V gene has CDR1 WNHNN and CDR2 SYGVQD (reference sequence). The CDR3 is 12 amino acids.